This T cell receptor (beta chain) came from a study of molecular identifiers for immune sequencing clone quantification. Notes on this clonotype: Just one base apart from a much larger clone, this may be a read error.

Germline CDR1 and CDR2: MNHEY and SMNVEV (reference sequence). Trimming took off 8 bases at V and 5 bases at J, with 22 bases between the two ends. The length of the CDR3 is 15 residues. MiXCR, run by TCRdb on the PCR reads, gives a single entry per CDR3 protein. The sample has some 91,000 distinct CDR3 sequences; 24% are singletons. The material sequenced was naive CD8+ T cells from blood, with Jurkat cell RNA spiked in. Subset described: FACS-sorted CD8+CD4-CCR7+CD45RA+ naive T cells. This clonotype originated in a human donor in good health. Some libraries in this study had Jurkat cell RNA spiked in. The V gene is TRBV27, the J gene TRBJ2-7; D unclear. The CDR3 protein is CASGPTLGTPHEQYF. CDR3 coding DNA: TGTGCCAGCGGTCCGACCTTAGGCACCCCGCACGAGCAGTACTTC.